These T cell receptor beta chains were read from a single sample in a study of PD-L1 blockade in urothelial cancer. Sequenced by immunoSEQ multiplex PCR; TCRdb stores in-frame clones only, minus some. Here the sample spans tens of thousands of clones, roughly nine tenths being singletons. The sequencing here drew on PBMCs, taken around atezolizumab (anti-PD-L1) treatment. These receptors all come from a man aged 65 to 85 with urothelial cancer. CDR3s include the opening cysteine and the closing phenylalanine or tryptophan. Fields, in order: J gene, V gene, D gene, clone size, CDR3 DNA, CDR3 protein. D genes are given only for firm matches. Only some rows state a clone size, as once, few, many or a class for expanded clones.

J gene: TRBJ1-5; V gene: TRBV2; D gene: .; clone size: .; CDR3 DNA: TGTGCCAGCCGGAGGGGAGACACGAGCAATCAGCCCCAGCATTTT; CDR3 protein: CASRRGDTSNQPQHF
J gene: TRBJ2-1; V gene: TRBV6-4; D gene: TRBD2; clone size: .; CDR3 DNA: TGTGCCAGCAGTCCCGGCTGGACTAGCGATACTTACAATGAGCAGTTCTTC; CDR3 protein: CASSPGWTSDTYNEQFF
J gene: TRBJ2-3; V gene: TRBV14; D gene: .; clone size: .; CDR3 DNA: TGTGCCAGCACGGGCAGGGCGACAGATACGCAGTATTTT; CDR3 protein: CASTGRATDTQYF
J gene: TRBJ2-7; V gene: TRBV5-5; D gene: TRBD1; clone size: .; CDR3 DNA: TGTGCCAGCAGCTACCAGGGGGCTTCCTACGAGCAGTACTTC; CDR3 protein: CASSYQGASYEQYF
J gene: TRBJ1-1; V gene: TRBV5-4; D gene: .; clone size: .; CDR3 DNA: TGTGCCAGCAGCTTCGCCAGAATTAACACTGAAGCTTTCTTT; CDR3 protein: CASSFARINTEAFF
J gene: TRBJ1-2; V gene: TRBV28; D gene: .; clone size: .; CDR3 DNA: TGTGCCAGCAGTTTCGGGGGGGCAAATAACTATGGCTACACCTTC; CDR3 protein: CASSFGGANNYGYTF
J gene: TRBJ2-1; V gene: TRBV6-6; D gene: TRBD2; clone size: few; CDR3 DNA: TGTGCCACCATGGACAGCGGGAGTAGGACTGAGCAGTTCTTC; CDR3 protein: CATMDSGSRTEQFF
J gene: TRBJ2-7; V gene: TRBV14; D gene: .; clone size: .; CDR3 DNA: TGTGCCAGCAGCCAAAGCGGAAATAGCGAGCAGTACTTC; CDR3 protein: CASSQSGNSEQYF
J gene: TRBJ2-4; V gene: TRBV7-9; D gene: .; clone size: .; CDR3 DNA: TGTGCCAGCAGCTTAGATTCAGGAGCCAAAAACATTCAGTACTTC; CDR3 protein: CASSLDSGAKNIQYF
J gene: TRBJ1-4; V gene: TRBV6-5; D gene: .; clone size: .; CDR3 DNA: TGTGCCAGCAGTTACGGGGGGGGTAATAATGAAAAACTGTTTTTT; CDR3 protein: CASSYGGGNNEKLFF
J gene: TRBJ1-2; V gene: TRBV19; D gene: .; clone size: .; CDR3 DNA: TGTGCCAGTAGTATCCGGACGCAAATCCAGGGGCTGAATGGCTACACCTTC; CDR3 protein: CASSIRTQIQGLNGYTF
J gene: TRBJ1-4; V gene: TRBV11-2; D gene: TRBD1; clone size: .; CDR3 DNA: TGTGCCAGCAGCTTAGATCACAGGGGTAGTGAAAAACTGTTTTTT; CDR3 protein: CASSLDHRGSEKLFF
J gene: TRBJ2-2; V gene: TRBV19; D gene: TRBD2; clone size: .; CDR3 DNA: TGTGCCAGTAGTGCACGGCTAGCGGCGAACACCGGGGAGCTGTTTTTT; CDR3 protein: CASSARLAANTGELFF
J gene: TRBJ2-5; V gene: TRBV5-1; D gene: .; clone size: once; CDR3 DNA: TGCGCCAGCAGCTTGGGGAGTGACAGGTGGTCGCTGGAGACCCAGTACTTC; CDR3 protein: CASSLGSDRWSLETQYF
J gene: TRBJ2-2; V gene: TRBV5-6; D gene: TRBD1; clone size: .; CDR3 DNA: TGTGCCAGCGGGATGACAGGGCGCGCCGGGGAGCTGTTTTTT; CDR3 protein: CASGMTGRAGELFF
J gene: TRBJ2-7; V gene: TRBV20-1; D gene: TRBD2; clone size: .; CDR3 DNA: TGCAGTGTCATGCGGGAGATGAGGCAGTACTTC; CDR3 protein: CSVMREMRQYF
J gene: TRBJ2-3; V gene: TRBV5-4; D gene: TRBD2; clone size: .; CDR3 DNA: TGTGCCAGCAGCTTGACTAGCGGTAGCACAGATACGCAGTATTTT; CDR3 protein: CASSLTSGSTDTQYF
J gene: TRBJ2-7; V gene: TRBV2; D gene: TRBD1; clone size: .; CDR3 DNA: TGTGCCAGCAGAATACAGGGGTCCTACGAGCAGTACTTC; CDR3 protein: CASRIQGSYEQYF
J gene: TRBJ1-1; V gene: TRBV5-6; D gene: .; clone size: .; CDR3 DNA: TGTGCCAGCAGCCCTGGACAGATGAACACTGAAGCTTTCTTT; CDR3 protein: CASSPGQMNTEAFF
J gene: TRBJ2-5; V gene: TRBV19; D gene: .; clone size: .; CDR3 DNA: TGTGCCAGTAGTATAGACCCGGGGAAGGCCCAGTACTTC; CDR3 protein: CASSIDPGKAQYF
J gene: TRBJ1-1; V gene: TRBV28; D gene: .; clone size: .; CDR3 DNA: TGTGCCAGCAGTTCCCAGAACACTGAAGCTTTCTTT; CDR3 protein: CASSSQNTEAFF
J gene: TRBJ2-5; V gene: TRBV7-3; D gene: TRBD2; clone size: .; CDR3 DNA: TGTGCCAGCAGCCCCTCTAGCGGGAGGGGGGAGACCCAGTACTTC; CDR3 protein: CASSPSSGRGETQYF
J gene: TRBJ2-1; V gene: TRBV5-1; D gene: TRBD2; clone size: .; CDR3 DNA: TGCGCCAGCAGCGCCGGGACTAGCGGGACTGTCAATGAGCAGTTCTTC; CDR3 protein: CASSAGTSGTVNEQFF
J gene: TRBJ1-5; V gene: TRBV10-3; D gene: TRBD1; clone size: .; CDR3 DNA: TGTGCCATCAGTGAGTCGTTCTTGAACAGGGGGCTTAGCAATCAGCCCCAGCATTTT; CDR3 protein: CAISESFLNRGLSNQPQHF
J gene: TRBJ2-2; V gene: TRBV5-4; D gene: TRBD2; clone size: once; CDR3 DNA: TGTGCCAGCAGCCGATTTACGGGAGGGCCTAACGGGGAGCTGTTTTTT; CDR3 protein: CASSRFTGGPNGELFF
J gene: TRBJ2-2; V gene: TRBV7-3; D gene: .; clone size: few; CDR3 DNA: TGTGCCAGCCAACGGGACACCGGGGAGCTGTTTTTT; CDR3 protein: CASQRDTGELFF
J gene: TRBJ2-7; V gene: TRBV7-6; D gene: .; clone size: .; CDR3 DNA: TGTGCCAGCAGCTTAGGTGCCGCGAGAGCCTACGAGCAGTACTTC; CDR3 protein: CASSLGAARAYEQYF
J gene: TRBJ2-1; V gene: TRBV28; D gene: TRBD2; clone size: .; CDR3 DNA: TGTGCCAGCAGTAAGCTGGGGAGCGGGAGTGAGGACAATGAGCAGTTCTTC; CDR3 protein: CASSKLGSGSEDNEQFF
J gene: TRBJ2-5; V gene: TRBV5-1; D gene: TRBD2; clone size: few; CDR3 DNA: TGCGCCAGCAGCTTGAACTCGGCGGGAGCCGGGGAGACCCAGTACTTC; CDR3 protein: CASSLNSAGAGETQYF
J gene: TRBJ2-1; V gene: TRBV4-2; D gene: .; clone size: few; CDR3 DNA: TGTGCCAGCAGCCAAGACGAGGGACTGGCGAGCTCCTACAATGAGCAGTTCTTC; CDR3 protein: CASSQDEGLASSYNEQFF
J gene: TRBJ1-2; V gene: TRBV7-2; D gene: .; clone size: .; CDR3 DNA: TGTGCCAGCAGCTTAGGGGCTGGGCCTCCTCCCGGTGGCTACACCTTC; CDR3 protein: CASSLGAGPPPGGYTF
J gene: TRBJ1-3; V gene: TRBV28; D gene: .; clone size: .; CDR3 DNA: TGTGCCAGCAGTTTAGTCAGGTCCATCGGTAACACCATATATTTT; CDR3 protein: CASSLVRSIGNTIYF
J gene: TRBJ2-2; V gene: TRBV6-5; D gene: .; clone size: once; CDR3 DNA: TGTGCCAGCAGGAGGCGGACGAACACCGGGGAGCTGTTTTTT; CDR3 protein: CASRRRTNTGELFF
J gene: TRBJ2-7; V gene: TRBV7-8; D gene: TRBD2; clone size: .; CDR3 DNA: TGTGCCAGCAGCTTAAGTGGGACTAGCGGGGCCTACGAGCAGTACTTC; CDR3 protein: CASSLSGTSGAYEQYF
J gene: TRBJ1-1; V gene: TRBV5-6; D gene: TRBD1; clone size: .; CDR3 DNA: TGTGCCAGCAGCGCCCGCGGGCCAGGGGGGCGAGCTTTCTTT; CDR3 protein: CASSARGPGGRAFF
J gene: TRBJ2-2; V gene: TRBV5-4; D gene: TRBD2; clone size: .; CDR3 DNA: TGTGCCAGCAGCCCGAGCGGGAGCATAAACACCGGGGAGCTGTTTTTT; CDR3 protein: CASSPSGSINTGELFF
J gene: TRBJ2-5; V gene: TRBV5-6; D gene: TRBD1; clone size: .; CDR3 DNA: TGTGCCAGCAGCTTGGGTGGACAGGACAGTGGGACCCAGTACTTC; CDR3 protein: CASSLGGQDSGTQYF
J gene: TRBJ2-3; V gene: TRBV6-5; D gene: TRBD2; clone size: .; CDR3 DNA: TGTGCCAGCAGGCTAGCGGGAGCTTCCCCAGATACGCAGTATTTT; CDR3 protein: CASRLAGASPDTQYF
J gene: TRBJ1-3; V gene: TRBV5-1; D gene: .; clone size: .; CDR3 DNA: TGCGCCAGCAGCTTCAACGAGGGTTCCTTCTCTGGAAACACCATATATTTT; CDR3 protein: CASSFNEGSFSGNTIYF
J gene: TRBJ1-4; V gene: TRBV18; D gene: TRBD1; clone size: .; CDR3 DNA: TGTGCCAGCTCACCCGCCGGGACAGGGAAAGAAAAACTGTTTTTT; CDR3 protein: CASSPAGTGKEKLFF
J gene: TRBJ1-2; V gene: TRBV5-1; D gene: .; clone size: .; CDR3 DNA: TGCGCCAGCAGCTTGGAGGGAGCCTATGGCTACACCTTC; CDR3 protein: CASSLEGAYGYTF
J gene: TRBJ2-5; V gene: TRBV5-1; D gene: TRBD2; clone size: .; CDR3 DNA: TGCGCCAGCAGCAGCGCGGGAGGGATGCGAGAGACCCAGTACTTC; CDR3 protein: CASSSAGGMRETQYF
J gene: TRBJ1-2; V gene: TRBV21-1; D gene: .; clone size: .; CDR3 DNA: TGTGCCAGCAGAGGGGCCCAGGACTATGGCTACACCTTC; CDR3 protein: CASRGAQDYGYTF
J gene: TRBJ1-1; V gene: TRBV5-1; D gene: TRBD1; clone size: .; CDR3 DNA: TGCGCCAGCTTGCCCGGGACAGGAGGCACTGAAGCTTTCTTT; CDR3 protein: CASLPGTGGTEAFF
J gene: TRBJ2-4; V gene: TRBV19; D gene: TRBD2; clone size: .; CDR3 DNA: TGTGCCAGTACCCTCACTAGCGGGAGGGCCTTGGCCAAAAACATTCAGTACTTC; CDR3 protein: CASTLTSGRALAKNIQYF
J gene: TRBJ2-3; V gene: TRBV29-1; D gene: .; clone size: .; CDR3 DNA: TGCAGCGTTCGATCCGGGACAAGCAACGCAGATACGCAGTATTTT; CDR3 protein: CSVRSGTSNADTQYF
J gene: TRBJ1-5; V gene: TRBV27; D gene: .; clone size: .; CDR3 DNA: TGTGCCAGCAGTTTAAACTTAAATCAGCCCCAGCATTTT; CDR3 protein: CASSLNLNQPQHF
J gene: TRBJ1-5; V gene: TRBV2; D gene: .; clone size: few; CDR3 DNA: TGTGCCAGCAGTGATTCGAATCAGCCCCAGCATTTT; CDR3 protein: CASSDSNQPQHF
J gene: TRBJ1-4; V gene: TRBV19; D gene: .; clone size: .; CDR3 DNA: TGTGCCAGTAGTATAGTAGGGGACTTCAATGAAAAACTGTTTTTT; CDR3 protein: CASSIVGDFNEKLFF
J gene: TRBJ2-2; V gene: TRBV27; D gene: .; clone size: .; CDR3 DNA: TGTGCCAGCAGTCCCCCGAGCTTCGGGGAGCTGTTTTTT; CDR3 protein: CASSPPSFGELFF